This T cell receptor (beta chain) was captured by sequencing in a study of vaccination and CD4 T cells after COVID-19. Across the study: Convalescent cases consisted of six males and four females, of whom two were Hispanic. Investigators took post-vaccine samples a median roughly 72 days after dose two, within a range of 14 to 241. Each enrolled participant received a two-dose regimen of either BNT162b2 or mRNA-1273 vaccine.

The CDR3 totals 13 residues. The germline CDR1 and CDR2 sequences are DFQATT and SNEGSKA (reference sequence). V trimming: 3 bases; J trimming: 2 bases; junction bases outside the gene matches: 3. One entry per CDR3 protein results from TCRdb running MiXCR on the PCR reads. This repertoire shows tens of thousands of distinct CDR3 sequences, more than 45% found once; its top ten account for over 0.75%. The J gene is TRBJ1-2, the V gene TRBV20-1, with 7 bases fitting TRBD1. The sample here was CD4+ T cells from blood, taken before SARS-CoV-2 vaccination. This TCR was recovered from a human donor who had recovered from COVID-19. The CDR3: CSASGQANYGYTF. CDR3 nucleotides: TGCAGTGCTAGCGGACAGGCGAACTATGGCTACACCTTC.